The 8 T cell receptor beta chains listed next were all sequenced from one sample in a study of T cells in Graves' hyperthyroidism and ophthalmopathy. There were TCR beta CDR3 regions amplified from RNA transcripts. First-round RT-PCR of the TCR CDR3 relied on the HTBI primer set. A single record per CDR3 protein comes from TCRdb applying MiXCR to the multiplex PCR reads. The table includes roughly 710,000 distinct CDR3 sequences, just over 35% detected once. The sequenced sample was blood. The source of these receptors is a woman between 40 and 55 years old with Graves' hyperthyroidism.

This clonotype was picked up many times. The V and J genes are TRBV5-1 and TRBJ2-6, with D perhaps matching TRBD2 (5 bases). The V gene's germline CDR1 is SGHRS and CDR2 YFSETQ. Trimming took off 3 bases at V and 0 bases at J, with 13 bases between the two ends. CDR3 length: 17 amino acids. CDR3 loop: CASSSIRLNSGANVLTF. The CDR3 region has the DNA TGCGCCAGCAGCTCCATACGACTAAACTCTGGGGCCAACGTCCTGACTTTC.

This clonotype was recorded many times. The chain has TRBV9 and TRBJ1-1; 8 bases agree with TRBD1. Germline CDR1 and CDR2: SGDLS and YYNGEE. J gave up 5 bases and V 0 bases, and 3 bases lay outside the gene matches. The CDR3 has 14 amino acids. The CDR3 DNA reads as TGTGCCAGCAGCGTAGACAGGGGGTATACTGAAGCTTTCTTT. Residues: CASSVDRGYTEAFF.

This clonotype was detected only a few times. The chain couples TRBV12-3 or TRBV12-4 to TRBJ1-2, with a weak D call TRBD1 (6 bases). This CDR3 spans 13 amino acids. The V end lost 3 bases, the J end lost 7 bases, and 12 bases lay between the germline ends. The CDR3 DNA reads as TGTGCCAGCAGTTTTGCAGGGGACGGTGGCTACACCTTC. It codes for CASSFAGDGGYTF.

The chain couples TRBV4-3 to TRBJ1-2; 7 positions agree with TRBD1. The ends lost 3 bases at V and 6 bases at J; junction bases unmatched: 4. CDR1 is LGHNA and CDR2 is YSLEER in the germline V gene. The CDR3 spans 13 residues. CDR3 in amino acids: CASSQFQGDGYTF. The CDR3 DNA sequence: TGCGCCAGCAGCCAGTTTCAGGGGGATGGCTACACCTTC.

The V gene is TRBV7-9, the J gene TRBJ2-7; 8 positions agree with TRBD2. Germline V CDR1 and CDR2: SEHNR, FQNEAQ (reference sequence). V shed 6 bases, J shed 3 bases, and the junction held 7 bases outside the gene matches. The CDR3 is made up of 14 amino acids. The CDR3 DNA reads as TGTGCCAGCAGTCCCTTCGGGGGGGACTACGAGCAGTACTTC. It translates to CASSPFGGDYEQYF.

The rearrangement joins TRBV7-2 to TRBJ2-3; no firm D call. The CDR3 loop spans 14 amino acids. Trimming removed 3 bases at V and 2 bases at J, with 9 bases between. From germline, CDR1 is SGHTA and CDR2 FQGNSA. The CDR3 region is CASSLRLHTDTQYF. CDR3 sequence (DNA): TGTGCCAGCAGCTTGCGACTGCACACAGATACGCAGTATTTT.

The J gene is TRBJ2-7, the V gene TRBV4-3; D unclear. Trimming removed 0 bases at V and 3 bases at J, with 9 bases between. The length of the CDR3 is 14 residues. Germline CDR1 and CDR2: LGHNA and YSLEER. The CDR3 protein is CASSQDWSVYEQYF. CDR3 bases: TGCGCCAGCAGCCAAGATTGGTCAGTCTACGAGCAGTACTTC.

The sample holds many counts of this clonotype. At one end, the junction sequence differs from germline, possibly due to a read error. The chain couples TRBV10-3 to TRBJ2-2; D not resolved. The germline V gene has CDR1 ENHRY and CDR2 SYGVKD. The CDR3 is 13 amino acids. CDR3 sequence: CAITEPYTGELFF. In DNA, the CDR3 is TGTGCCATCACTGAGCCCTACACCGGGGAGCTGTTTTTT.